What follows describes a single T cell receptor beta chain. Its antigen is as yet unknown. Germline CDR1 LNHDA, CDR2 SQIVND (reference sequence). With 7 bases clipped from V and 5 bases from J, the junction kept 6 bases outside the gene matches. The CDR3 length is 14 residues. The PCR made use of 60 Vbeta and 13 Jbeta primers. Libraries were prepared by immunoSEQ multiplex PCR; TCRdb keeps only in-frame clonotypes and omits some of them. The table includes 95,000 to 150,000 clones, around three fifths detected once. The sample originates from a study of cytomegalovirus exposure and HLA in healthy donors. Findings and limits, study-wide: TCR beta V segments were, for the most part, productive about 87% or about 30% of the time in an earlier analysis. In vitro, three CMV-associated chains proved specific for CMV antigens.

Sequenced: PBMCs. This TCR derives from a woman aged 40-49 years in good health and CMV-seropositive. The chain uses TRBV19 and TRBJ2-3, with 10 bases aligning to TRBD2. CDR3 coding DNA: TGTGCCAGTACCCGTATAGCGGGAGGAGATACGCAGTATTTT. It encodes CASTRIAGGDTQYF. Drawing the rest from reference TRBV19 and TRBJ2-3, the complete variable domain is DGGITQSPKYLFRKEGQNVTLSCEQNLNHDAMYWYRQDPGQGLRLIYYSQIVNDFQKGDIAEGYSVSREKKESFPLTVTSAQKNPTAFYLCASTRIAGGDTQYFGPGTRLTVL.